The present entry profiles one T cell receptor beta chain with its context. In the original analysis: Using reference gene primer amplification, nucleated cell counts were estimated. This table comes from immunoSEQ multiplex PCR, and its TCRdb copy is limited to in-frame clones, with some not included. That table is the source of V, J and clone size, and D and trimming were worked out from the DNA. The sample carries around 100,000 clones, 65% to 75% recorded once. The data stem from a study of blood T cell repertoires in COVID-19. Overall study: The United States, Italy and Spain provided the acute and convalescent COVID-19 samples.

CDR1 and CDR2 from the germline V gene are SEHNR and FQNEAQ (reference sequence). The length of the CDR3 is 16 residues. V trimming: 5 bases; J trimming: 4 bases; junction bases outside the gene matches: 10. Sequencing was done on a sample of peripheral blood. This rearrangement joins TRBV7-9 to TRBJ2-5; 10 nucleotides agree with TRBD2. The clonotype comes from a man older than 75 with acute or convalescent COVID-19. The CDR3 DNA reads as TGTGCCAGCAGCCCGGGGGAGCGGGAGGGCAGAGAGACCCAGTACTTC. It codes for CASSPGEREGRETQYF.